What follows are 14 T cell receptor beta chains derived from one specimen sequenced in a study of human T cells and chemical hapten exposure. The study used a library that attached unique molecular identifiers to individual cDNA molecules. TCRdb fed the reads into MiXCR, producing one record per CDR3 protein. The table records 3,500 to 4,500 distinct CDR3 sequences, approximately 50% of them present only once. Treatment reported: therapeutic diphenylcyclopropenone sensitization with weekly scalp DPC. The sample in question was whole blood, obtained before DPC sensitization or 2, 6, or about 24 weeks after (not recorded which). These receptors all come from an adult with alopecia areata. Some clones in this sample may be carry-over from other donors' samples. This table probably holds off-target reads from a library built for another chain.

This clonotype was seen more than once but under ten times. The genes are TRBV12-3 or TRBV12-4 and TRBJ1-3; no reliable D call. Trimming left V 6 bases short and J 4 bases short, with 4 bases between. The CDR3 covers 11 residues. The CDR3 reads CASSEGNTIYF. CDR3 nucleotides: TGTGCCAGCAGCGAAGGAAACACCATATATTTT.

The chain joins TRBV9 to TRBJ2-3, with 13 bases matching TRBD2. The germline gives CDR1 SGDLS, CDR2 YYNGEE. Trimming removed 7 bases from V and 6 bases from J; junction bases left unmatched: 11. The CDR3 loop spans 16 amino acids. CDR3 in amino acids: CASGTSGNSGGDTQYF. The CDR3 DNA follows: TGTGCCAGCGGGACTAGCGGGAATTCCGGAGGCGATACGCAGTATTTT.

This clonotype showed up just a few times. The genes are TRBV29-1 and TRBJ2-2; D unresolved. Germline V lookup: CDR1 SQVTM, CDR2 ANQGSEA. The CDR3 totals 14 residues. Trimming took 5 bases from V and 3 from J, leaving 13 bases between them. The CDR3 protein is CSVPDTLDTGELFF. DNA of the CDR3: TGCAGCGTTCCGGATACTTTAGACACCGGGGAGCTGTTTTTT.

This clonotype has only a few counts. The rearrangement links TRBV7-9 to TRBJ2-5; D is unclear. Looked up from germline, CDR1 is SEHNR and CDR2 is FQNEAQ (reference sequence). Trimming shortened V by 4 bases and J by 2 bases, and 11 bases separated the two germline ends. The CDR3 is 14 residues long. The CDR3 loop is CASSSASRQETQYF. The CDR3 DNA is TGTGCCAGCAGCTCAGCGTCCCGGCAAGAGACCCAGTACTTC.

The chain recombines TRBV5-1 with TRBJ2-7; tentatively, D is TRBD1 (6 bases). The CDR3 contains 18 residues. Germline V gene sequence: CDR1 SGHRS, CDR2 YFSETQ. V was clipped by 4 bases and J by 7 bases, with 30 bases between them. CDR3 residues: CASSQESPRDTTFEEQYF. CDR3 in DNA: TGCGCCAGCAGCCAAGAGAGCCCCCGGGACACCACGTTCGAGGAGCAGTACTTC.

This clonotype was observed a few times. The chain links TRBV28 to TRBJ2-7; no clear D gene. The CDR3 is 11 residues long. The germline V gene has CDR1 MDHEN and CDR2 SYDVKM. V lost 6 bases to trimming and J lost 0 bases, with 3 bases between them. This CDR3 is CASSSSYEQYF. CDR3 bases: TGTGCCAGCAGCTCCTCCTACGAGCAGTACTTC.

This clonotype was counted only a few times. The CDR3 reads CASSPPSTSRETQYF. In DNA form, the CDR3 reads TGTGCCAGCTCACCTCCCTCGACTAGTCGAGAGACCCAGTACTTC. V and J are TRBV18 and TRBJ2-5, with D possibly being TRBD2 (6 bases). Germline CDR1 is KGHSH and CDR2 is LQKENI. The CDR3 has 15 amino acids. The V gene lost 3 bases and the J gene lost 4 bases, with 15 bases spanning the gap.

This clonotype was detected only a few times. The chain couples TRBV6-6 to TRBJ2-4, with D hard to call. The V gene lost 5 bases and the J gene lost 0 bases, with 8 bases spanning the gap. The CDR3 has 14 residues. Per the germline V gene, CDR1 is MNHNY and CDR2 is SVGAGI (reference sequence). The CDR3 sequence is CASSDQLAKNIQYF. The CDR3 DNA reads as TGTGCCAGCAGTGATCAACTAGCCAAAAACATTCAGTACTTC.

This sequence joins TRBV7-9 and TRBJ2-1, with 7 bases fitting TRBD2. The junction had 7 bases not matched to a gene; V was cut back by 5 bases and J by 0 bases. Germline CDR1 reads SEHNR; CDR2 reads FQNEAQ (reference sequence). This CDR3 is built from 16 residues. The CDR3 coding sequence is TGTGCCAGCAGCCACACTAGCGCCAGCTCCTACAATGAGCAGTTCTTC. It translates to CASSHTSASSYNEQFF.

V usage is TRBV7-9 and J usage is TRBJ1-1, with D hard to call. V was cut by 2 bases and J by 8 bases, with 12 bases left in between. CDR3 length: 13 residues. CDR1 and CDR2 (germline): SEHNR, FQNEAQ (reference sequence). CDR3 nucleotides: TGTGCCAGCAGCTTACGTTTCGGATACGAAGCTTTCTTT. Its protein product is CASSLRFGYEAFF.

This clonotype turned up a few times. The chain joins TRBV6-5 to TRBJ2-2; D unresolved. The CDR3 contains 14 residues. Germline V gene data show CDR1 as MNHEY and CDR2 as SVGAGI. V was trimmed by 6 bases and J by 6 bases, leaving 14 bases between them. Here the CDR3 reads CASRRGRTPGELFF. The CDR3 region has the DNA TGTGCCAGCAGACGAGGCCGGACCCCCGGGGAGCTGTTTTTT.

This clonotype was observed a few times. The chain has TRBV5-4 and TRBJ2-7, with TRBD2 identical over 8 bases. CDR3 length equals 14 residues. Trimming cost V 10 bases and J 6 bases; bases outside gene matches: 15. The germline CDR1 and CDR2 sequences are SGHNT and YYREEE (reference sequence). CDR3 protein: CAAGPGTRVVEQYF. The CDR3 bases are TGTGCCGCCGGGCCCGGGACTAGAGTTGTCGAGCAGTACTTC.

V usage is TRBV3-1 and J usage is TRBJ2-7; D not certain. Trimming took 2 bases from V and 3 from J, leaving 5 bases between them. There are 12 residues in the CDR3. CDR1 is LGHDT, CDR2 YNNKEL, per germline (reference sequence). The CDR3 nucleotides read TGTGCCAGCAGCCAAACGGGCTACGAGCAGTACTTC. Amino acid sequence: CASSQTGYEQYF.

This clonotype was seen a few times. The chain employs TRBV7-6 and TRBJ2-1, with 10 bases that match TRBD2. CDR3 length: 16 residues. Germline V gene lookup returns CDR1 SGHVS and CDR2 FNYEAQ. The V segment lost 5 bases and the J segment 5 bases; nucleotides outside the gene matches: 9. The CDR3 spells CASSLSSGRLDNEQFF. CDR3 sequence (DNA): TGTGCCAGCAGCCTGTCTAGCGGGAGATTGGACAATGAGCAGTTCTTC.